This T cell receptor (beta chain) was sequenced during a study of shared clonotypes between healthy human individuals. On the study more broadly: A few men and a couple of women, aged 18 to 49, were donors.

The data were produced by immunoSEQ multiplex PCR, yet TCRdb's version contains in-frame clones alone and is incomplete. The sample contains 2,500,000 or so clones, more than 90% of which appear only once. Naive CD4+ cells were CD45RA-selected; the remaining cells were memory. This CDR3 has 14 amino acids. Trimming left V 5 bases short and J 7 bases short, with 17 bases between. The germline V gene encodes CDR1 SGHTA and CDR2 FQGNSA. This chain joins TRBV7-2 and TRBJ2-5, with D possibly being TRBD1 (6 bases). Sequences were obtained from naive CD4+ T cells sorted from blood. Subset in this sample: CD45RA+ positively selected. The sequence derives from a young man in good health. DNA for the CDR3: TGTGCCAGCAGCCTTCTACAGGGTGAAGGGACCCAGTACTTC. Protein: CASSLLQGEGTQYF.